The next 20 T cell receptor beta chains were all read from a single sample in a study of blood T cell repertoires in COVID-19. Assay used: immunoSEQ multiplex PCR; TCRdb lists only in-frame clones, some missing. Of about 190,000 clones in the sample, less than 85% are singletons; the top ten hold under 4%. Sample: PBMCs or T cells enriched from blood (not recorded which). Receptor source: a woman aged 25-40 years who had recovered from COVID-19.

V gene TRBV19 combines with J gene TRBJ1-1; maybe TRBD1 (6 bases). V lost 6 bases and J lost 0, with 11 bases in between. CDR1 and CDR2 (germline): LNHDA, SQIVND (reference sequence). This CDR3 contains 14 residues. DNA for the CDR3: TGTGCCAGTAGAGCAGGACAGATGAACACTGAAGCTTTCTTT. This encodes CASRAGQMNTEAFF.

This sequence joins TRBV28 and TRBJ2-1, with TRBD1 matching over 9 bases. The CDR3 covers 16 residues. The junction had 9 bases not matched to a gene; V was cut back by 6 bases and J by 3 bases. Per the germline V gene, CDR1 is MDHEN and CDR2 is SYDVKM. CDR3 region: CASRGGQGRNYNEQFF. In DNA, the CDR3 is TGTGCCAGCAGGGGGGGACAGGGACGGAACTACAATGAGCAGTTCTTC.

CDR3 protein: CASSSQVYGYTF. As DNA, the CDR3 is TGTGCCAGTAGTTCACAGGTCTATGGCTACACCTTC. V is TRBV19 and J is TRBJ1-2; the D gene is possibly TRBD1 (5 bases). This CDR3 is 12 amino acids long. CDR1 and CDR2 from the germline V gene are LNHDA and SQIVND (reference sequence). V gave up 5 bases and J gave up 4 bases, with 8 bases separating them.

The V gene is TRBV3-1 (or the pseudogene TRBV3-2), the J gene TRBJ1-1; 8 bases fit TRBD1. CDR3 length equals 14 residues. The V gene end was trimmed by 5 bases and the J gene end by 1 base; junction bases not matched to a gene: 3. Germline V gene sequence: CDR1 LGHDT, CDR2 YNNKEL (reference sequence). The CDR3 spells CASSYRGKNTEAFF. CDR3 nucleotide sequence: TGTGCCAGCAGCTACAGGGGGAAGAACACTGAAGCTTTCTTT.

This clone was counted once. The rearrangement links TRBV5-1 to TRBJ1-1, with D hard to call. V was clipped by 3 bases and J by 0 bases, with 9 bases between them. The germline CDR1 and CDR2 sequences are SGHRS and YFSETQ. The CDR3 covers 14 residues. CDR3 sequence: CASSSAGMNTEAFF. The CDR3 coding sequence is TGCGCCAGCAGCTCCGCGGGGATGAACACTGAAGCTTTCTTT. The full variable domain, completed using reference TRBV5-1 and TRBJ1-1, is KAGVTQTPRYLIKTRGQQVTLSCSPISGHRSVSWYQQTPGQGLQFLFEYFSETQRNKGNFPGRFSGRQFSNSRSEMNVSTLELGDSALYLCASSSAGMNTEAFFGQGTRLTVV.

This CDR3 is CAWSVHKYNEQFF. The CDR3 coding sequence is TGTGCCTGGAGTGTACACAAGTACAATGAGCAGTTCTTC. The chain uses TRBV30 and TRBJ2-1, with no clear D. The CDR3 is 13 residues long. The V and J ends lost 0 bases and 4 bases respectively, with 7 bases between them. Germline lookup yields CDR1 GTSNPN and CDR2 SVGIG (reference sequence).

Of note for this clone: Likely a read error: the CDR3 ends without its conserved phenylalanine or tryptophan. The limits of the CDR3 on the DNA are not certain, so only TCRdb's listed CDR3 is given. V and J are TRBV10-1 and TRBJ2-3; the table assigns TRBD2, which was not confirmed against the DNA. In germline, CDR1 is WNHNN, CDR2 SYGVQD (reference sequence). Ends included, the CDR3 has 8 residues. CDR3 sequence reads: CASFTHPT.

The chain combines TRBV2 with TRBJ2-5; 7 nucleotides line up with TRBD1. The CDR3 sequence is 14 residues long. Germline trimming cut 3 bases from V and 4 bases from J; bases unmatched to any gene: 5. CDR1 and CDR2 (germline): SNHLY, FYNNEI. CDR3 DNA: TGTGCCAGCAGTGAGGGACAGCGGCCAGAGACCCAGTACTTC. It yields the protein CASSEGQRPETQYF.

The chain uses TRBV6-5 and TRBJ1-5; 8 bases are a match to TRBD1. CDR1 is MNHEY and CDR2 is SVGAGI in the germline V gene. There are 15 residues in the CDR3. J lost 3 bases, V lost 4 bases, and 5 bases had no gene match. CDR3 loop: CASSSTGAINQPQHF. CDR3 DNA sequence: TGTGCCAGCAGTTCGACAGGGGCTATCAATCAGCCCCAGCATTTT.

This chain connects TRBV18 to TRBJ1-1; TRBD1 matches at 9 bases. Unmatched junction bases numbered 15, after V lost 5 bases and J lost 5 bases. Germline values: CDR1 KGHSH, CDR2 LQKENI. This CDR3 has 17 residues. CDR3 amino acids: CASSAPEATGGRTEAFF. CDR3 sequence (DNA): TGTGCCAGCTCAGCGCCCGAGGCTACAGGGGGCCGGACTGAAGCTTTCTTT. The full variable domain, in which reference TRBV18 and TRBJ1-1 provide the parts outside the CDR3, is NAGVMQNPRHLVRRRGQEARLRCSPMKGHSHVYWYRQLPEEGLKFMVYLQKENIIDESGMPKERFSAEFPKEGPSILRIQQVVRGDSAAYFCASSAPEATGGRTEAFFGQGTRLTVV.

The chain uses TRBV2 and TRBJ1-2; TRBD1 is a possible D gene (5 bases). The germline V gene has CDR1 SNHLY and CDR2 FYNNEI. V lost 8 bases and J 4 bases, leaving 11 bases between the germline ends. The CDR3 spans 12 residues. This chain's CDR3 is CASGGEGYGYTF. In nucleotides, the CDR3 is TGTGCCAGCGGGGGGGAAGGCTATGGCTACACCTTC.

This chain uses TRBV7-3 with TRBJ2-1; 14 bases agree with TRBD2. The germline gives CDR1 SGHTA, CDR2 FQGTGA. Trimming cost V 6 bases and J 9 bases; bases outside gene matches: 7. This CDR3 spans 15 amino acids. The CDR3 nucleotides read TGTGCCAGCAGTTCGGGACTAGCGGGAGTCGGTGAGCAGTTCTTC. This sequence encodes CASSSGLAGVGEQFF.

The chain combines TRBV6-5 with TRBJ2-1; D is ambiguous. Deletions cut 4 bases from V and 3 bases from J, with 13 bases between. CDR3 size: 15 residues. Germline assignment: CDR1 MNHEY and CDR2 SVGAGI. CDR3 in amino acids: CASSSAGSNYNEQFF. For the CDR3, the DNA is TGTGCCAGCAGTTCCGCCGGGTCGAACTACAATGAGCAGTTCTTC.

The chain uses TRBV11-3 and TRBJ2-2, with TRBD1 identical over 7 bases. The CDR3 is 15 residues long. V dropped 5 bases and J dropped 4; count of bases not matched to a gene: 7. The V gene's germline CDR1 is SGHNT and CDR2 YENEEA. The CDR3 sequence: CASSPRGYGTGELFF. As DNA, the CDR3 is TGTGCCAGCAGCCCCAGGGGGTACGGCACCGGGGAGCTGTTTTTT.

This clone has just one count. The rearrangement uses TRBV2 and TRBJ1-5; D ambiguous. Germline-derived CDR1 and CDR2 are SNHLY and FYNNEI. This CDR3 contains 14 residues. With 5 bases removed from V and 0 bases from J, the gap between germline ends came to 8 bases. The CDR3 DNA is TGTGCCAGCAGTCCCGAGTCTAGCAATCAGCCCCAGCATTTT. Amino acid sequence: CASSPESSNQPQHF. The full variable domain, rest sourced from reference TRBV2 and TRBJ1-5, is EPEVTQTPSHQVTQMGQEVILRCVPISNHLYFYWYRQILGQKVEFLVSFYNNEISEKSEIFDDQFSVERPDGSNFTLKIRSTKLEDSAMYFCASSPESSNQPQHFGDGTRLSIL.

V usage is TRBV7-9 and J usage is TRBJ2-1, with 7 bases aligning to TRBD1. Germline values: CDR1 SEHNR, CDR2 FQNEAQ (reference sequence). V dropped 3 bases and J dropped 5; count of bases not matched to a gene: 10. CDR3 length equals 16 residues. The CDR3 sequence is CASSFSQGENNNEQFF. CDR3 DNA: TGTGCCAGCAGCTTCTCGCAGGGGGAGAATAACAATGAGCAGTTCTTC.

The chain has TRBV28 and TRBJ1-5; TRBD1 matches at 10 bases. This CDR3 has 15 residues. V lost 3 bases to trimming and J lost 6 bases; unmatched junction nucleotides: 5. Germline loops: CDR1 MDHEN, CDR2 SYDVKM. The DNA of the CDR3 is TGTGCCAGCAGTTTTGGACAGGGGGGTTTTCAGCCCCAGCATTTT. Translation gives CASSFGQGGFQPQHF.

The chain links TRBV5-4 to TRBJ1-5, with a tentative D call TRBD1 (6 bases). V lost 3 bases, J lost 5 bases, and 15 bases lay in between. Germline values: CDR1 SGHNT, CDR2 YYREEE (reference sequence). The CDR3 extends over 15 amino acids. CDR3 sequence reads: CASSSMTRQDQPQHF. The CDR3 region has the DNA TGTGCCAGCAGCTCCATGACACGACAGGATCAGCCCCAGCATTTT.

This chain joins TRBV23-1 and TRBJ1-5; possibly TRBD1 for D (6 bases). TRBV23-1 is treated as an ORF (open reading frame) with a function not yet certain. The CDR3 consists of 16 residues. With 8 bases removed from V and 2 bases from J, the gap between germline ends came to 19 bases. CDR3 sequence: CASRVKGDVGNQPQHF. The CDR3 bases are TGCGCCAGCCGAGTCAAGGGGGACGTAGGCAATCAGCCCCAGCATTTT.

The chain joins TRBV6-6 to TRBJ1-2; 8 bases are shared with TRBD1. V shed 2 bases, J shed 4 bases, and the junction held 6 bases outside the gene matches. The CDR3 covers 15 residues. Looked up from germline, CDR1 is MNHNY and CDR2 is SVGAGI (reference sequence). The CDR3 bases are TGTGCCAGCAGTTACAGGGACAGGCGCGGCTATGGCTACACCTTC. Protein sequence: CASSYRDRRGYGYTF.